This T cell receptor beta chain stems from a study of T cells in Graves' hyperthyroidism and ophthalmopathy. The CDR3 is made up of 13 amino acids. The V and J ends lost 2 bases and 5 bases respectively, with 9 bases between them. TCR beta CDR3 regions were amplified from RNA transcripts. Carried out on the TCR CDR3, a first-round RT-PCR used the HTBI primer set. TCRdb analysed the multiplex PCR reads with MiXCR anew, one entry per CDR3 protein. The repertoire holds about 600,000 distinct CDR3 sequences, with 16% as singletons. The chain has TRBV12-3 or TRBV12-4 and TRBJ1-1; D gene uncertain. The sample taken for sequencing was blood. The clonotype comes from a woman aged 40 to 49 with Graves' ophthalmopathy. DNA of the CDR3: TGTGCCAGCAGTTTACTTATCGAGACTGAAGCTTTCTTT. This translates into CASSLLIETEAFF.